This T cell receptor (beta chain) was obtained from a study of shared clonotypes between healthy human individuals. General study points: Memory subsets generally showed smaller estimated richness than naive subsets did. Some naive CD4 clonotypes, 5% to 5.5%, turned up in common across several donors.

Concerning this clone itself: Its specificity is unknown.

The germline V and J ends were trimmed by 5 bases and 9 bases, with 23 bases remaining between them. Germline CDR1 and CDR2: MDHEN and SYDVKM. The CDR3 has 16 amino acids. Clones were sequenced by immunoSEQ multiplex PCR, and TCRdb holds only the in-frame ones, with some missing. The sample includes roughly 640,000 clones, around 97% of them seen just once. Sequenced material: naive CD4+ T cells sorted from blood. Documented subset: CD45RA+ positively selected. This chain uses TRBV28 with TRBJ2-1, with D tentatively TRBD1 or TRBD2 (5 bases each). The clonotype originates from a woman aged 30 to 39 in good health. CDR3 sequence: CASSGRPGHWVSEQFF. The CDR3 nucleotides are TGTGCCAGCAGTGGCCGACCGGGGCACTGGGTGAGTGAGCAGTTCTTC.